Detailed here is one T cell receptor beta chain. Its antigen is not identified. Time point meaning: patch test 1, 2 weeks after DPC sensitization. Indicated treatment: therapeutic diphenylcyclopropenone sensitization with weekly scalp DPC. As the library was built, unique molecular identifiers were attached to individual cDNA molecules. TCRdb re-called the RACE reads through MiXCR, storing one row per CDR3 protein. Of some 350,000 distinct CDR3 sequences in the sample, roughly 6.9% are singletons; the top ten hold about 8%. These data belong to a study of human T cells and chemical hapten exposure. Study details: All patients underwent weekly scalp dosing with diphenylcyclopropenone for the full roughly 24-week study.

The CDR3 is 14 amino acids. Trimming pared 2 bases from V and 7 bases from J, leaving 9 bases between. The germline V gene encodes CDR1 SGHTA and CDR2 FQGNSA. Study-wide findings and caveats: Sensitizing with DPC caused no change in TCRs above 1 in 1000 frequency. Having alopecia, the donors may differ immunologically from healthy people.

This sequence joins TRBV7-2 and TRBJ1-6; D gene ambiguous. The sequence came from a woman between 18 and 30 years old with alopecia areata. Some clones in this sample may be carry-over from other donors' samples. The specimen comprised whole blood, sampled in connection with sensitization to the hapten diphenylcyclopropenone (DPC). The CDR3: CASSLSVQNSPLHF. CDR3 coding DNA: TGTGCCAGCAGCTTATCGGTACAAAATTCACCCCTCCACTTT.